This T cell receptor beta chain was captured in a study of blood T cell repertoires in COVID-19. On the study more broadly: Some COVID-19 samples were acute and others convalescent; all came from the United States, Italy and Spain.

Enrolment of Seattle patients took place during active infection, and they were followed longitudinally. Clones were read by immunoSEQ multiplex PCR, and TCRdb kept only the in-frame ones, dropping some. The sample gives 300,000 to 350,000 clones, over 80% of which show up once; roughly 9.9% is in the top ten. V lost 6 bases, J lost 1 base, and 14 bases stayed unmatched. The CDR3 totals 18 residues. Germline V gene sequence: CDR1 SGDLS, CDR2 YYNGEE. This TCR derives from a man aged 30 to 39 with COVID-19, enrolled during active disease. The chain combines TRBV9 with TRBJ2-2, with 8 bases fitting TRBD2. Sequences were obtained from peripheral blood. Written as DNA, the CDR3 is TGTGCCAGCACCGGGGGGGAGACAGGACCCAAGAACACCGGGGAGCTGTTTTTT. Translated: CASTGGETGPKNTGELFF.